One sample yielded the 19 T cell receptor beta chains listed below, sequenced in a study of regulatory T cells in long-lasting Graves disease. Library construction for TCR beta used iRepertoire HTBI primers and Arm-PCR of CDR3 regions. TCRdb analysed the multiplex PCR reads with MiXCR anew, one entry per CDR3 protein. There are 680,000 or so distinct CDR3 sequences in the sample; roughly 15% occur only once, and more than 15% lies in the top ten. Time point here: newly diagnosed GD, antithyroid drugs for less than 3 months. Following extraction of RNA from PBMCs, that RNA was used to make the TCR library. These same data were also listed under a study on T cells in Graves' hyperthyroidism and ophthalmopathy.

This specimen was peripheral blood mononuclear cells (PBMCs), taken at new diagnosis, from a patient treated with antithyroid drugs. The source of these receptors is a woman between 25 and 40 years old with Graves disease.

This clonotype occurred many times. The gene calls are TRBV7-2 and TRBJ2-5; 9 bases map to TRBD2. The V segment lost 2 bases and the J segment 0 bases; nucleotides outside the gene matches: 10. The CDR3 length is 18 residues. Germline V gene data show CDR1 as SGHTA and CDR2 as FQGNSA. CDR3 DNA sequence: TGTGCCAGCAGCTTAAATTGGTTTAGCGGGGGAGACCAAGAGACCCAGTACTTC. This translates into CASSLNWFSGGDQETQYF.

A few counts support this clonotype. This chain connects TRBV4-2 to TRBJ2-1; a weak D match, TRBD2 (6 bases). Germline CDR1 LGHNA, CDR2 YNFKEQ. V was clipped by 0 bases and J by 12 bases, with 15 bases between them. CDR3 length equals 14 residues. Here the CDR3 reads CASSQDVGRDLQFF. CDR3 DNA: TGTGCCAGCAGCCAAGATGTTGGGCGGGATCTGCAGTTCTTC.

This clonotype was seen at least ten times. The chain combines TRBV6-1 with TRBJ1-2; TRBD1 agrees at 9 bases. This CDR3 region has 14 residues. V shed 7 bases and J 3 bases; nucleotides not matched to a gene: 6. Germline CDR1 reads MNHNS; CDR2 reads SASEGT. CDR3 region: CASIDRGVYYGYTF. The CDR3 coding sequence is TGTGCCAGCATCGACAGGGGGGTGTACTATGGCTACACCTTC.

The chain employs TRBV6-5 and TRBJ2-6, with D unresolved. This CDR3 has 16 residues. The germline CDR1 and CDR2 sequences are MNHEY and SVGAGI. V was cut by 0 bases and J by 1 base, with 7 bases left in between. CDR3 amino acids: CASSYSIVSGANVLTF. The CDR3 bases are TGTGCCAGCAGTTACTCTATAGTATCTGGGGCCAACGTCCTGACTTTC.

This clonotype has ten or more counts. CDR3 protein: CASSESGEKLFF. In DNA form, the CDR3 reads TGTGCCAGCAGTGAATCGGGTGAAAAACTGTTTTTT. The chain couples TRBV12-3 or TRBV12-4 to TRBJ1-4; no reliable D call. This CDR3 contains 12 residues. V gave up 5 bases and J gave up 7 bases, with 8 bases separating them.

This sequence joins TRBV5-1 and TRBJ2-4; 8 nucleotides line up with TRBD1. Trimming took 4 bases from V and 3 from J; bases not matched to a gene: 12. The CDR3 spans 17 residues. Germline V gene lookup returns CDR1 SGHRS and CDR2 YFSETQ. CDR3 region: CASSPGQGGVVKNIQYF. DNA of the CDR3: TGCGCCAGCAGCCCCGGACAGGGCGGGGTAGTCAAAAACATTCAGTACTTC. The whole variable domain, remainder taken from reference TRBV5-1 and TRBJ2-4, is KAGVTQTPRYLIKTRGQQVTLSCSPISGHRSVSWYQQTPGQGLQFLFEYFSETQRNKGNFPGRFSGRQFSNSRSEMNVSTLELGDSALYLCASSPGQGGVVKNIQYFGAGTRLSVL.

In this sample, this clonotype turned up a few times. The chain joins TRBV7-9 to TRBJ1-2; 8 nucleotides match TRBD1. Germline CDR1 reads SEHNR; CDR2 reads FQNEAQ (reference sequence). This CDR3 region has 18 residues. The J segment lost 6 bases and the V segment lost 1 base, leaving 16 bases of the junction unmatched. This chain's CDR3 is CASSLGGAGGAKWDGYTF. The CDR3 region has the DNA TGTGCCAGCAGCTTAGGGGGGGCAGGGGGCGCCAAGTGGGATGGCTACACCTTC.

This clonotype showed up just once. This rearrangement joins TRBV30 to TRBJ1-5, with a possible D match to TRBD1 (5 bases). CDR3 length: 12 residues. Trimming shortened V by 1 base and J by 5 bases, and 6 bases separated the two germline ends. Germline V gene sequence: CDR1 GTSNPN, CDR2 SVGIG (reference sequence). The CDR3 region is CAWSEQDQPQHF. In DNA form, the CDR3 reads TGTGCCTGGAGTGAACAGGATCAGCCCCAGCATTTT.

In its sample, this clonotype was seen a few times. The V call is TRBV5-5, the J call TRBJ2-7; D is uncertain. CDR1 is SGHKS and CDR2 is YYEKEE in the germline V gene (reference sequence). This CDR3 contains 15 residues. Trimming cost V 2 bases and J 4 bases, with 16 bases left between them. In DNA, the CDR3 is TGTGCCAGCAGCTTCGGAGCCGGGTCCCTTTACGAGCAGTACTTC. This codes for CASSFGAGSLYEQYF.

Only a few counts were recorded for this clonotype. The chain has TRBV7-3 and TRBJ2-1; D is undetermined. The germline CDR1 and CDR2 sequences are SGHTA and FQGTGA. V was trimmed by 2 bases and J by 12 bases, leaving 17 bases between them. The CDR3 runs 14 residues. CDR3 coding DNA: TGTGCCAGCAGCTTATCGAGCTCTGGCACTTCGCAGTTCTTC. It translates to CASSLSSSGTSQFF.

This chain connects TRBV5-1 to TRBJ2-7; D remains unclear. The CDR3 has 14 amino acids. The germline gives CDR1 SGHRS, CDR2 YFSETQ. Trimming took off 0 bases at V and 4 bases at J, with 11 bases between the two ends. The CDR3 loop reads CASSLEASMYEQYF. CDR3 DNA: TGCGCCAGCAGCTTGGAGGCTAGTATGTACGAGCAGTACTTC.

A few counts support this clonotype. V and J are TRBV4-1 and TRBJ1-2; possibly TRBD1 for D (5 bases). The CDR3 runs to 14 residues. Trimming removed 0 bases at V and 7 bases at J, with 12 bases between. The germline gives CDR1 MGHRA, CDR2 YSYEKL. CDR3 residues: CASSQDLRDRGYTF. The CDR3 DNA follows: TGCGCCAGCAGCCAAGATCTCCGGGACCGTGGCTACACCTTC.

This clonotype was seen ten or more times. This chain uses TRBV28 with TRBJ2-1; TRBD1 aligns across 9 bases. This CDR3 region has 16 residues. CDR1 and CDR2 from the germline V gene are MDHEN and SYDVKM. Trimming took 5 bases from V and 3 from J; bases not matched to a gene: 8. The CDR3 sequence: CASSTGGTGHYNEQFF. In DNA, the CDR3 is TGTGCCAGCAGTACCGGGGGGACAGGGCACTACAATGAGCAGTTCTTC.

This clonotype was observed a few times. The chain has TRBV25-1 and TRBJ2-7, with a tentative D call TRBD2 (5 bases). Germline assignment: CDR1 MGHDK and CDR2 SYGVNS. Trimming took off 3 bases at V and 3 bases at J, with 9 bases between the two ends. The length of the CDR3 is 13 residues. CDR3 nucleotides: TGTGCCAGCAGTGAGCTCGGGGTCTACGAGCAGTACTTC. It translates to CASSELGVYEQYF.

The chain recombines TRBV5-6 with TRBJ1-1; 9 nucleotides match TRBD1. V lost 4 bases and J lost 12; bases outside the gene matches: 7. Germline CDR1 is SGHDT and CDR2 is YYEEEE. This CDR3 has 12 amino acids. CDR3 coding DNA: TGTGCCAGCAGCAGCGGGACAGGGAGGTCTTTCTTT. Its translation: CASSSGTGRSFF.

This clonotype turned up a few times. The chain joins TRBV10-2 to TRBJ2-1; 7 nucleotides agree with TRBD2. CDR1 and CDR2 (germline): WSHSY, SAAADI. The V gene end was trimmed by 9 bases and the J gene end by 2 bases; junction bases not matched to a gene: 7. CDR3 length: 14 residues. CDR3 in amino acids: CASFGGITYNEQFF. CDR3 nucleotides: TGCGCCAGTTTCGGGGGGATAACCTACAATGAGCAGTTCTTC.

This clonotype was counted many times. The J gene is TRBJ1-1, the V gene TRBV5-1; a possible D gene is TRBD1 (6 bases). CDR1 is SGHRS, CDR2 YFSETQ, per germline. V lost 3 bases to trimming and J lost 3 bases, with 9 bases between them. There are 13 residues in the CDR3. The CDR3 coding sequence is TGCGCCAGCAGCTCCCGGGGGCACACTGAAGCTTTCTTT. Translating gives CASSSRGHTEAFF.

About this clonotype: Just one base apart from a much larger clone, this may be a read error. This chain joins TRBV10-3 and TRBJ1-1; TRBD1 is a possible D gene (5 bases). Between the trimmed V and J ends, which lost 5 bases and 3 bases, there was a span of 7 bases. Germline V gene sequence: CDR1 ENHRY, CDR2 SYGVKD. The CDR3 contains 12 residues. CDR3 region: CAISSGDTEAFF. The CDR3 nucleotides read TGTGCCATCAGTTCGGGGGACACTGAAGCTTTCTTT.

This clonotype appeared a few times. This sequence joins TRBV7-2 and TRBJ2-6, with D unclear. CDR1 and CDR2 from the germline V gene are SGHTA and FQGNSA. The V and J ends lost 5 bases and 3 bases respectively, with 14 bases between them. The length of the CDR3 is 16 residues. CDR3 sequence reads: CASSPQPRVGANVLTF. CDR3 bases: TGTGCCAGCAGCCCCCAACCCCGGGTTGGGGCCAACGTCCTGACTTTC.